This passage covers 18 T cell receptor beta chains from one sample sequenced in a study of post-analysis software for immune sequencing data. The study's findings and limits: Controls showed lower frequencies than patients for roughly 5 TRBV segments, and TRBV5-6, TRBV5-1 and TRBV20-1 were among these.

Their antigen targets remain unknown. Presence of unique molecular identifiers characterized the TCR beta cDNA libraries. TCRdb re-called the PCR reads through MiXCR, storing one row per CDR3 protein. The data show hundreds of thousands of distinct CDR3 sequences, with 55% to 60% seen just once and 11% held by the top ten. Sequencing was performed on blood. Receptor source: a girl aged 2 to 9 with multiple sclerosis.

This chain links TRBV7-2 with TRBJ1-2, with 7 bases that match TRBD1. Trimming cost V 3 bases and J 6 bases; bases outside gene matches: 4. From germline, CDR1 is SGHTA and CDR2 FQGNSA. CDR3 length: 13 amino acids. CDR3 protein: CASSFFTGDGYTF. The CDR3 nucleotides are TGTGCCAGCAGCTTCTTCACAGGGGATGGCTACACCTTC.

V is TRBV7-9 and J is TRBJ2-7; 8 nucleotides agree with TRBD2. This CDR3 contains 15 residues. Unmatched junction bases numbered 9, after V lost 2 bases and J lost 6 bases. CDR1 and CDR2 from the germline V gene are SEHNR and FQNEAQ (reference sequence). The CDR3 sequence is CASSLSGLVGVEQYF. The CDR3 nucleotides read TGTGCCAGCAGCTTATCGGGACTAGTGGGAGTCGAGCAGTACTTC.

V is TRBV20-1 and J is TRBJ2-5, with 10 bases aligning to TRBD2. CDR1 and CDR2 (germline): DFQATT, SNEGSKA (reference sequence). The CDR3 loop spans 16 amino acids. V dropped 5 bases and J dropped 2; count of bases not matched to a gene: 11. CDR3 sequence reads: CSAGPLAGVPQETQYF. The CDR3 region has the DNA TGCAGTGCTGGGCCCCTAGCGGGGGTCCCTCAAGAGACCCAGTACTTC.

The chain joins TRBV7-2 to TRBJ2-1; 9 nucleotides align to TRBD2. The CDR3 runs 18 residues. The germline CDR1 and CDR2 sequences are SGHTA and FQGNSA. Trimming removed 2 bases from V and 3 bases from J; junction bases left unmatched: 11. The CDR3 here is CASSLRVLAGGHYNEQFF. The CDR3 DNA sequence: TGTGCCAGCAGCTTAAGAGTTTTGGCGGGGGGGCACTACAATGAGCAGTTCTTC. The whole variable domain, filled in from reference TRBV7-2 and TRBJ2-1, reads GAGVSQSPSNKVTEKGKDVELRCDPISGHTALYWYRQSLGQGLEFLIYFQGNSAPDKSGLPSDRFSAERTGGSVSTLTIQRTQQEDSAVYLCASSLRVLAGGHYNEQFFGPGTRLTVL.

The chain is built from TRBV7-9 and TRBJ2-4, with 9 bases lining up with TRBD2. The end of the DNA is better explained by TRBJ2-7, so the J call may be wrong. CDR3 length equals 16 residues. Germline V gene data show CDR1 as SEHNR and CDR2 as FQNEAQ (reference sequence). The CDR3 here is CASSLGLSGGTYEQYF. The CDR3 DNA sequence: TGTGCCAGCAGCTTAGGTCTTAGCGGGGGAACCTACGAGCAGTACTTC.

The chain has TRBV6-5 and TRBJ1-1; the D is unclear. V dropped 0 bases and J dropped 6 bases, with 26 bases sitting between them. Germline V CDR1 and CDR2: MNHEY, SVGAGI. The CDR3 loop spans 19 amino acids. The CDR3 sequence: CASSYSNAWTDDHGPEAFF. The DNA of the CDR3 is TGTGCCAGCAGTTACTCGAACGCTTGGACGGACGATCATGGCCCTGAAGCTTTCTTT.

The chain joins TRBV7-2 to TRBJ1-2; D remains unclear. Germline V CDR1 and CDR2: SGHTA, FQGNSA. V was pared by 1 base and J by 8 bases, with 14 bases between. The CDR3 is made up of 14 amino acids. Here the CDR3 DNA reads TGTGCCAGCAGCTTAGATCCGGGTATTGAGGGCTACACCTTC. This codes for CASSLDPGIEGYTF.

The V gene is TRBV28, the J gene TRBJ1-6, with TRBD1 matching over 8 bases. Germline CDR1 MDHEN, CDR2 SYDVKM. The CDR3 consists of 15 residues. V was pared by 2 bases and J by 9 bases, with 6 bases of the junction left unmatched. This CDR3 is CASSLAQGAGSPLHF. The CDR3 DNA follows: TGTGCCAGCAGTTTAGCGCAGGGGGCTGGTTCACCCCTCCACTTT. The variable domain in full, completed from reference TRBV28 and TRBJ1-6, reads DVKVTQSSRYLVKRTGEKVFLECVQDMDHENMFWYRQDPGLGLRLIYFSYDVKMKEKGDIPEGYSVSREKKERFSLILESASTNQTSMYLCASSLAQGAGSPLHFGNGTRLTVT.

This clonotype appeared a few times. V is TRBV7-2 and J is TRBJ2-3; possible D gene TRBD2, 7 bases. V was clipped by 4 bases and J by 0 bases, with 20 bases between them. Germline CDR1 and CDR2: SGHTA and FQGNSA. This CDR3 is built from 18 residues. The CDR3 nucleotides are TGTGCCAGCAGCTCCCCCTTTGGGGGCGGGGGTAGCACAGATACGCAGTATTTT. Its protein is CASSSPFGGGGSTDTQYF.

The chain has TRBV5-1 and TRBJ2-3, with 10 bases fitting TRBD1. The V gene end was trimmed by 0 bases and the J gene end by 5 bases; junction bases not matched to a gene: 3. CDR3 length: 15 amino acids. In germline, CDR1 is SGHRS, CDR2 YFSETQ. The CDR3 region has the DNA TGCGCCAGCAGCTTGGAGGGACAGGGGAGAGATACGCAGTATTTT. Amino acids: CASSLEGQGRDTQYF.

The table lists this clonotype with a count of one. The gene calls are TRBV6-5 and TRBJ1-1, with D perhaps matching TRBD1 (5 bases). The CDR3 covers 13 residues. The V gene lost 3 bases and the J gene lost 6 bases, with 11 bases spanning the gap. Germline V gives CDR1 MNHEY, CDR2 SVGAGI. Here the CDR3 reads CASSYQGIAEAFF. The CDR3, as DNA: TGTGCCAGCAGTTATCAGGGTATCGCTGAAGCTTTCTTT.

The chain is built from TRBV6-1 and TRBJ2-3; the D is unclear. The length of the CDR3 is 11 residues. Germline CDR1 reads MNHNS; CDR2 reads SASEGT. The germline V and J ends were trimmed by 1 base and 6 bases, with 2 bases remaining between them. The CDR3 spells CASSEVDTQYF. The CDR3 nucleotides read TGTGCCAGCAGTGAAGTGGATACGCAGTATTTT.

The rearrangement joins TRBV20-1 to TRBJ2-1; D is perhaps TRBD2 (5 bases). The germline V gene has CDR1 DFQATT and CDR2 SNEGSKA (reference sequence). Between the trimmed V and J ends, which lost 6 bases and 8 bases, there was a span of 29 bases. The CDR3 runs 17 residues. The CDR3 DNA follows: TGCAGTGCCATGGCTGGGTCCCGGGATCATTACGGGTATGAGCAGTTCTTC. Translated, it gives CSAMAGSRDHYGYEQFF.

This rearrangement joins TRBV29-1 to TRBJ1-5, with D maybe TRBD1 (5 bases). Trimming removed 4 bases at V and 3 bases at J, with 10 bases between. CDR1 is SQVTM, CDR2 ANQGSEA, per germline. CDR3 length: 13 amino acids. This CDR3 reads CSVGRDSNQPQHF. Here the CDR3 DNA reads TGCAGCGTTGGCAGGGATTCCAATCAGCCCCAGCATTTT.

The chain uses TRBV6-4 and TRBJ2-3; TRBD1 is a possible D gene (5 bases). Germline CDR1 is MRHNA and CDR2 is SNTAGT. The CDR3 runs 15 residues. Trimming took off 5 bases at V and 1 base at J, with 13 bases between the two ends. In DNA form, the CDR3 reads TGTGCCAGCAGTACAGGCTTTCTAGGCACAGATACGCAGTATTTT. As protein: CASSTGFLGTDTQYF.

The rearrangement links TRBV6-1 to TRBJ2-5, with 12 bases lining up with TRBD1. CDR1 and CDR2 (germline): MNHNS, SASEGT. CDR3 size: 15 residues. J gave up 4 bases and V 6 bases, and 6 bases lay outside the gene matches. CDR3 nucleotide sequence: TGTGCCAGCAGGTGGGGACAGGGGGCGCGAGAGACCCAGTACTTC. It is translated as CASRWGQGARETQYF.

This clonotype came up a few times. The chain is built from TRBV20-1 and TRBJ2-3; D tentatively reads TRBD1 or TRBD2 (5 bases each). This CDR3 has 12 amino acids. V lost 2 bases and J 6 bases, leaving 9 bases between the germline ends. Per the germline V gene, CDR1 is DFQATT and CDR2 is SNEGSKA (reference sequence). The CDR3 reads CSARRGVDTQYF. CDR3 sequence (DNA): TGCAGTGCTAGACGAGGGGTGGATACGCAGTATTTT.

This clonotype was found once. This chain joins TRBV7-9 and TRBJ1-2; no clear D gene. Germline CDR1 and CDR2: SEHNR and FQNEAQ (reference sequence). The CDR3 has 12 residues. Trimming shortened V by 2 bases and J by 8 bases, and 9 bases separated the two germline ends. DNA of the CDR3: TGTGCCAGCAGCTTAAGTGCGGGCGGCTACACCTTC. Protein product: CASSLSAGGYTF.